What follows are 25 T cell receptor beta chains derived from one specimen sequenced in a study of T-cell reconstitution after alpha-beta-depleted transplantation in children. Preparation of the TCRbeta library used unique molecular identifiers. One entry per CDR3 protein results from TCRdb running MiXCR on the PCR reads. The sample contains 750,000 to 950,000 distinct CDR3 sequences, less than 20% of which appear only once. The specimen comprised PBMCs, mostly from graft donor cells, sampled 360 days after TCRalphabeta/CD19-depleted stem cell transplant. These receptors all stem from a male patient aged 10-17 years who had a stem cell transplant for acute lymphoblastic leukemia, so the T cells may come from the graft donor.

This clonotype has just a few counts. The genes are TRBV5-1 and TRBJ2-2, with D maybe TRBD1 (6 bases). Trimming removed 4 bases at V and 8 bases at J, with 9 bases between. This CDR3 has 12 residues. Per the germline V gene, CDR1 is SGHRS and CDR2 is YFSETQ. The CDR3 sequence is CASSLDRGELFF. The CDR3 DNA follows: TGCGCCAGCAGCCTTGACAGGGGGGAGCTGTTTTTT.

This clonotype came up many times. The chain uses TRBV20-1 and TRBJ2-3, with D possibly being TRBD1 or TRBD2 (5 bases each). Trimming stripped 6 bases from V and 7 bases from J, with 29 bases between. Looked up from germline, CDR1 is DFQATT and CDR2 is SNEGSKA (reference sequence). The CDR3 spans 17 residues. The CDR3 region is CSAGTPPKRSRVYTQYF. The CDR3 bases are TGCAGTGCCGGGACCCCACCTAAGAGGAGTCGTGTGTATACGCAGTATTTT.

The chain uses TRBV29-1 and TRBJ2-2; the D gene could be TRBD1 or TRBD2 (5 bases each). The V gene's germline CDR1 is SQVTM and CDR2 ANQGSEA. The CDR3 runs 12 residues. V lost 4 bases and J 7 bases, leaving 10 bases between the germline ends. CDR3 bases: TGCAGCGTTGGAGAGGGGATCGGGGAGCTGTTTTTT. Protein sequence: CSVGEGIGELFF.

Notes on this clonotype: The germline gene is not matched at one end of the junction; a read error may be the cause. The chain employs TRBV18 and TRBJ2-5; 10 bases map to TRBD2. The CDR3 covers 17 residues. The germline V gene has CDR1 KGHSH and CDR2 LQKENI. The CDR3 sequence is CVSSNLGTSGIQETQYF. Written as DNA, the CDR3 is TGTGTCAGCTCAAACTTGGGTACTAGCGGGATCCAAGAGACCCAGTACTTC. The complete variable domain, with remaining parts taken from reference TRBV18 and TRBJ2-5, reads NAGVMQNPRHLVRRRGQEARLRCSPMKGHSHVYWYRQLPEEGLKFMVYLQKENIIDESGMPKERFSAEFPKEGPSILRIQQVVRGDSAAYFCVSSNLGTSGIQETQYFGPGTRLLVL.

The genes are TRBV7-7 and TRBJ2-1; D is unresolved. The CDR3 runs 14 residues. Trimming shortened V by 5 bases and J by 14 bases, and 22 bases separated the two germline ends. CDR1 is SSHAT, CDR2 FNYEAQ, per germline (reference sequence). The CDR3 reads CASSPPGVGVKEFF. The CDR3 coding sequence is TGTGCCAGCAGCCCTCCAGGAGTTGGCGTGAAGGAGTTCTTC.

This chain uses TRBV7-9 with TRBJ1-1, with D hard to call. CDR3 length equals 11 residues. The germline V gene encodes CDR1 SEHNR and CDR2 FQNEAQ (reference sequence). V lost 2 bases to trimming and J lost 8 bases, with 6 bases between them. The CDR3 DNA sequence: TGTGCCAGCAGCTTACTGGGGGAAGCTTTCTTT. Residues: CASSLLGEAFF.

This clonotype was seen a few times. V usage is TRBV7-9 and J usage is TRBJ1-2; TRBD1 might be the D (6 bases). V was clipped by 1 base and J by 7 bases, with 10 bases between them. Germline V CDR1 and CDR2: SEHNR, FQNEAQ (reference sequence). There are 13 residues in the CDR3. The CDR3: CASSLVKTGGYTF. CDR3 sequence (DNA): TGTGCCAGCAGCTTAGTTAAGACAGGTGGCTACACCTTC.

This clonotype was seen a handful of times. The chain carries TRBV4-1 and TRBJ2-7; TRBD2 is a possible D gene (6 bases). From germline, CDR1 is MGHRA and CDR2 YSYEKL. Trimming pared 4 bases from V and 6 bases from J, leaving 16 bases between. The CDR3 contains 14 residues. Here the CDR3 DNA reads TGCGCCAGCAGCCCCTTAGGAGGGAGTCTCGAGCAGTACTTC. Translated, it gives CASSPLGGSLEQYF.

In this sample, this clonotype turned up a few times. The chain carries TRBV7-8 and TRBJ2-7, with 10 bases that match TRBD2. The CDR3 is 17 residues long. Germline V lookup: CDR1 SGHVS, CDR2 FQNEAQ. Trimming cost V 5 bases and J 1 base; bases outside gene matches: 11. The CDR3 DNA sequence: TGTGCCAGCAGCCATCCAAAGGTAGCGGGAGGTTCCTACGAGCAGTACTTC. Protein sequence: CASSHPKVAGGSYEQYF.

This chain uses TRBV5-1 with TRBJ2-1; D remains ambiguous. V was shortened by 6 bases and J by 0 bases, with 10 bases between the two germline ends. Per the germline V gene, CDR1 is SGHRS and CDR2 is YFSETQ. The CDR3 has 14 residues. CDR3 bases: TGCGCCAGCACCCCAGGAAGCTCCTACAATGAGCAGTTCTTC. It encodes CASTPGSSYNEQFF.

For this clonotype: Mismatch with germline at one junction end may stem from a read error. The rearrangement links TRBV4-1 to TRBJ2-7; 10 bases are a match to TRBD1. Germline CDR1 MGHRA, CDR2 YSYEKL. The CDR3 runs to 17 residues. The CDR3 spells CASSPPGFGQGDYEQHF. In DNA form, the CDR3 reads TGCGCCAGCAGCCCCCCAGGCTTCGGACAGGGGGATTACGAGCAGCACTTC.

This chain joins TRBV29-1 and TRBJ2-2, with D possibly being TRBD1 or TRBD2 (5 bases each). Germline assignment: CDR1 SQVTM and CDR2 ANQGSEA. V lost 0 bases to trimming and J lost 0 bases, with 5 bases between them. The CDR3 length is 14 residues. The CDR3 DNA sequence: TGCAGCGTTGAAGAGGGGGCGAACACCGGGGAGCTGTTTTTT. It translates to CSVEEGANTGELFF.

The CDR3 nucleotides read TGCAGCGTAAGACAGTCCAGCTCGGGTTCACCCCTCCACTTT. Translating gives CSVRQSSSGSPLHF. The genes are TRBV29-1 and TRBJ1-6, with D tentatively TRBD1 (5 bases). The CDR3 loop spans 14 amino acids. Between the trimmed V and J ends, which lost 6 bases and 9 bases, there was a span of 18 bases. In germline, CDR1 is SQVTM, CDR2 ANQGSEA.

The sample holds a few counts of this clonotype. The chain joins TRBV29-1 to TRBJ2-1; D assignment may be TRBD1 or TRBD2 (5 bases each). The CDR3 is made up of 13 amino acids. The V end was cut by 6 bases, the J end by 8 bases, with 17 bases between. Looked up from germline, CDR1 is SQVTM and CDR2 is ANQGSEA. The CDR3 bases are TGCAGCGTCGAGGGGCCAGGATACGATGAGCAGTTCTTC. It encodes CSVEGPGYDEQFF.

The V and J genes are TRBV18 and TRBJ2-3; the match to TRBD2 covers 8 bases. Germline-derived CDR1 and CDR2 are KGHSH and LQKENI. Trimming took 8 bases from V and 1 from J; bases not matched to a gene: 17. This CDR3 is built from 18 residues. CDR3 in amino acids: CASRLHSGTNRGTDTQYF. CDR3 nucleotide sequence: TGTGCCAGCCGCCTTCATAGCGGGACCAACCGCGGCACAGATACGCAGTATTTT. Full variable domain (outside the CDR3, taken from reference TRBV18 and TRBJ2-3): NAGVMQNPRHLVRRRGQEARLRCSPMKGHSHVYWYRQLPEEGLKFMVYLQKENIIDESGMPKERFSAEFPKEGPSILRIQQVVRGDSAAYFCASRLHSGTNRGTDTQYFGPGTRLTVL.

The CDR3 is CASSYPGTVNSNQPQHF. The CDR3 DNA reads TGTGCCAGCAGTTACCCGGGGACAGTTAATAGCAATCAGCCCCAGCATTTT. V is TRBV6-5 and J is TRBJ1-5; 7 bases fit TRBD1. V was clipped by 2 bases and J by 0 bases; unmatched bases: 7. Germline CDR1 reads MNHEY; CDR2 reads SVGAGI. The CDR3 has 17 residues.

The CDR3 loop is CSVDPQGSTDTQYF. DNA for the CDR3: TGCAGCGTTGATCCACAGGGCTCCACAGATACGCAGTATTTT. J is TRBJ2-3 and V is TRBV29-1; D might be TRBD1 (6 bases). Between the trimmed V and J ends, which lost 3 bases and 2 bases, there was a span of 12 bases. In germline, CDR1 is SQVTM, CDR2 ANQGSEA. The CDR3 runs to 14 residues.

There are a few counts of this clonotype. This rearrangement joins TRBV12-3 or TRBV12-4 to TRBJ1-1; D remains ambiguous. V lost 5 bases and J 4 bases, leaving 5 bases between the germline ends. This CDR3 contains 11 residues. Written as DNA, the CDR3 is TGTGCCAGCAGTGCTGTCACTGAAGCTTTCTTT. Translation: CASSAVTEAFF.

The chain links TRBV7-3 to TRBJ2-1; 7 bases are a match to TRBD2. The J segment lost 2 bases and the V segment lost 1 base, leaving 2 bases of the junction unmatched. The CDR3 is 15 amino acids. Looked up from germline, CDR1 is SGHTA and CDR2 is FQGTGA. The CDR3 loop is CASSLMGGAYNEQFF. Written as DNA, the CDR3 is TGTGCCAGCAGCTTAATGGGGGGGGCCTACAATGAGCAGTTCTTC.

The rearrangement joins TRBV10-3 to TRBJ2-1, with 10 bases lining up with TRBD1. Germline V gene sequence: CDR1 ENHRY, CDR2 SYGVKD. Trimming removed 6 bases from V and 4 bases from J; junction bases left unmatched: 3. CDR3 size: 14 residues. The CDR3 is CAIRTGGEYNEQFF. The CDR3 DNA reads TGTGCCATCAGGACAGGGGGCGAGTACAATGAGCAGTTCTTC.

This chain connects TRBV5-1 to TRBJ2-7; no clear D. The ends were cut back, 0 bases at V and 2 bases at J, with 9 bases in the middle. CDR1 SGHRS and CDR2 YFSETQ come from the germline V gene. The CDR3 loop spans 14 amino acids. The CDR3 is CASSLAGYTYEQYF. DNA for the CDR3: TGCGCCAGCAGCTTGGCTGGATACACCTACGAGCAGTACTTC.

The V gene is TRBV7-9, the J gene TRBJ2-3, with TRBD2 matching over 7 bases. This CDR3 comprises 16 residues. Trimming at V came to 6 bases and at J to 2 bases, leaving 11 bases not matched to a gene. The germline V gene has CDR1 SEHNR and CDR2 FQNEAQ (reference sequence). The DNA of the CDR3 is TGTGCCAGCAGTCATGTTAGCGGGCCCTCCACAGATACGCAGTATTTT. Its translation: CASSHVSGPSTDTQYF.

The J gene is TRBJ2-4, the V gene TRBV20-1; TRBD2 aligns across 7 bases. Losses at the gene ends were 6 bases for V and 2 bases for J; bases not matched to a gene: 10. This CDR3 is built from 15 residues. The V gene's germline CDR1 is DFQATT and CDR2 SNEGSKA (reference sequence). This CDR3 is CSAMGRAGPKNIQYF. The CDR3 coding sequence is TGCAGTGCCATGGGGAGGGCCGGTCCCAAAAACATTCAGTACTTC.

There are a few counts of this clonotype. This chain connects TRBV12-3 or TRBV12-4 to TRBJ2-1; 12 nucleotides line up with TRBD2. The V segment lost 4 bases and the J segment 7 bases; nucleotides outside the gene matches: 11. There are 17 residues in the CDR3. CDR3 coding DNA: TGTGCCAGCAGTTCGACTAGCGGGAGTGGACTATGGAATGAGCAGTTCTTC. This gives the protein CASSSTSGSGLWNEQFF.

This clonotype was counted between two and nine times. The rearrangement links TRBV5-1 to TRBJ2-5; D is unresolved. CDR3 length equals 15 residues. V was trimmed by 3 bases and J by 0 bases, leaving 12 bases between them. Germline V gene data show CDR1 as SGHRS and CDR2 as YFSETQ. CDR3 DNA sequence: TGCGCCAGCAGCTACAGTCGTTTGTACCAAGAGACCCAGTACTTC. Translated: CASSYSRLYQETQYF. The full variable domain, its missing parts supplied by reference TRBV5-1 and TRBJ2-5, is KAGVTQTPRYLIKTRGQQVTLSCSPISGHRSVSWYQQTPGQGLQFLFEYFSETQRNKGNFPGRFSGRQFSNSRSEMNVSTLELGDSALYLCASSYSRLYQETQYFGPGTRLLVL.